This entry features one T cell receptor (beta chain) sequence. Its matching antigen is unknown. Trimming removed 6 bases at V and 5 bases at J, with 17 bases between. Germline V gene data show CDR1 as SGHTA and CDR2 as FQGNSA. The CDR3 has 16 amino acids. The entry originates in a study of cytomegalovirus exposure and HLA in healthy donors. Study results and limitations: Most TCR sequences were rare, but some public TCRs occurred in many donors.

Researchers ran the PCR with 60 Vbeta and 13 Jbeta primers. The assay was immunoSEQ multiplex PCR, and TCRdb's table has in-frame clones only and misses some. The sample consists of about 160,000 clones, more than 70% of them appearing once. This chain connects TRBV7-2 to TRBJ1-6; no firm D call. Sequencing was done on a sample of PBMCs. This receptor was identified in a male donor in good health and CMV-seronegative. The CDR3 protein is CASRPQPVGNNSPLHF. For the CDR3, the DNA is TGTGCCAGCAGGCCCCAACCGGTCGGTAATAATTCACCCCTCCACTTT. Using reference TRBV7-2 and TRBJ1-6 for the parts outside the CDR3, the full variable domain is GAGVSQSPSNKVTEKGKDVELRCDPISGHTALYWYRQSLGQGLEFLIYFQGNSAPDKSGLPSDRFSAERTGGSVSTLTIQRTQQEDSAVYLCASRPQPVGNNSPLHFGNGTRLTVT.